This note documents a single T cell receptor (beta chain) sequence. Clones were sequenced by immunoSEQ multiplex PCR, and TCRdb holds only the in-frame ones, with some missing. The sample shows about 120,000 clones, roughly nine tenths of them seen only once. In germline, CDR1 is SGHRS, CDR2 YFSETQ. This CDR3 is built from 15 residues. With V trimmed by 0 bases and J by 3 bases, 3 bases remained unmatched. The data originate from a study of control samples from healthy donors and cancer patients. Source material: blood. J is TRBJ1-3 and V is TRBV5-1, with TRBD1 identical over 7 bases. The clonotype originates from a middle-aged man in good health. The CDR3 loop is CASSLENRGGNTIYF. DNA for the CDR3: TGCGCCAGCAGCTTGGAGAACAGGGGTGGAAACACCATATATTTT.